Below are 11 T cell receptor beta chains sequenced from a single sample in a study of T cell responses to AZD1222 COVID-19 vaccine. Generated by immunoSEQ multiplex PCR, the TCRdb table keeps only in-frame clones and is missing some. The sample lists 200,000 or so clones; about 94% were seen once. The sample was peripheral blood, taken on day 0 of AZD1222 vaccination. These receptors all stem from an adult in good health.

This sequence joins TRBV10-1 and TRBJ2-2; 10 bases align to TRBD2. Germline CDR1 reads WNHNN; CDR2 reads SYGVQD (reference sequence). With 4 bases clipped from V and 4 bases from J, the junction kept 9 bases outside the gene matches. The CDR3 runs to 17 residues. The CDR3 loop is CASSAGSGRASTGELFF. The CDR3 coding sequence is TGCGCCAGCAGTGCTGGAAGCGGGAGGGCGAGCACCGGGGAGCTGTTTTTT.

The rearrangement links TRBV10-3 to TRBJ2-2, with TRBD2 matching 7 bases. The germline gives CDR1 ENHRY, CDR2 SYGVKD. The CDR3 length is 17 residues. Unmatched junction bases numbered 9, after V lost 1 base and J lost 4 bases. The CDR3 sequence: CAISELEGGKSTGELFF. The CDR3, as DNA: TGTGCCATCAGTGAGTTGGAGGGAGGGAAAAGCACCGGGGAGCTGTTTTTT.

The chain employs TRBV10-1 and TRBJ2-3, with TRBD1 as a possible D gene (7 bases). V shed 0 bases and J shed 4 bases, with 20 bases lying between them. The V gene's germline CDR1 is WNHNN and CDR2 SYGVQD (reference sequence). This CDR3 is 18 amino acids long. The CDR3 reads CASSESPGGYGGADTQYF. In DNA form, the CDR3 reads TGCGCCAGCAGTGAGTCTCCAGGGGGTTATGGCGGGGCAGATACGCAGTATTTT.

The gene calls are TRBV10-3 and TRBJ2-7; TRBD2 aligns across 11 bases. There are 17 residues in the CDR3. Per germline, CDR1 ENHRY and CDR2 SYGVKD. After removal of 5 bases from V and 4 bases from J, the junction contained 13 bases not matched to a gene. The CDR3 DNA reads TGTGCCATCAGTCGGACTGATTCCGGGACTAGCGGTTACGAGCAGTACTTC. Residues: CAISRTDSGTSGYEQYF.

V and J are TRBV3-1 (or the pseudogene TRBV3-2) and TRBJ2-3, with a tentative D call TRBD2 (6 bases). Germline CDR1 is LGHDT and CDR2 is YNNKEL (reference sequence). The V gene lost 0 bases and the J gene lost 3 bases, with 16 bases spanning the gap. The CDR3 consists of 17 residues. CDR3 amino acids: CASSQDWRFGSTDTQYF. The CDR3, as DNA: TGTGCCAGCAGCCAAGATTGGCGATTCGGGAGTACAGATACGCAGTATTTT.

The genes are TRBV12-5 and TRBJ2-1, with unresolved D. Trimming removed 4 bases from V and 2 bases from J, with 18 bases in between. This CDR3 comprises 17 residues. Looked up from germline, CDR1 is LGHNT and CDR2 is FRNRAP. Here the CDR3 reads CASGSKGPLEAYNEQFF. CDR3 DNA: TGTGCTAGTGGTTCCAAGGGTCCCCTTGAGGCCTACAATGAGCAGTTCTTC.

V usage is TRBV18 and J usage is TRBJ1-4; unclear D gene. The CDR3 contains 18 residues. CDR1 and CDR2 (germline): KGHSH, LQKENI. Deletions cut 0 bases from V and 0 bases from J, with 14 bases between. In DNA form, the CDR3 reads TGTGCCAGCTCACCACCGGGGTGGCGGATTGCAACTAATGAAAAACTGTTTTTT. Its translation: CASSPPGWRIATNEKLFF. Full variable domain (remainder filled in from reference TRBV18 and TRBJ1-4): NAGVMQNPRHLVRRRGQEARLRCSPMKGHSHVYWYRQLPEEGLKFMVYLQKENIIDESGMPKERFSAEFPKEGPSILRIQQVVRGDSAAYFCASSPPGWRIATNEKLFFGSGTQLSVL.

This clone has just one count. This rearrangement joins TRBV28 to TRBJ2-1; 9 bases match TRBD2. Per the germline V gene, CDR1 is MDHEN and CDR2 is SYDVKM. The CDR3 covers 15 residues. With V trimmed by 2 bases and J by 6 bases, 5 bases remained unmatched. This chain's CDR3 is CASSLAGGFANEQFF. The DNA for the CDR3 is TGTGCCAGCAGTTTAGCGGGAGGGTTTGCCAATGAGCAGTTCTTC.

This clone was detected only a few times. The genes are TRBV28 and TRBJ1-2; D call uncertain. V lost 3 bases to trimming and J lost 4 bases, with 3 bases between them. This CDR3 comprises 11 residues. Germline CDR1 and CDR2: MDHEN and SYDVKM. The CDR3 DNA reads as TGTGCCAGCAGTTTTGCCTATGGCTACACCTTC. Its translation: CASSFAYGYTF.

This chain's CDR3 is CSVGNRDNYGYTF. The CDR3 nucleotides are TGCAGCGTTGGAAACAGGGATAACTATGGCTACACCTTC. The chain has TRBV29-1 and TRBJ1-2, with a weak D call TRBD1 (6 bases). With 4 bases removed from V and 1 base from J, the gap between germline ends came to 10 bases. Germline values: CDR1 SQVTM, CDR2 ANQGSEA. The CDR3 has 13 residues.

The rearrangement links TRBV28 to TRBJ2-3, with 8 bases identical to TRBD2. CDR3 length: 14 residues. Germline V gives CDR1 MDHEN, CDR2 SYDVKM. The V gene end was trimmed by 9 bases and the J gene end by 1 base; junction bases not matched to a gene: 6. CDR3 coding DNA: TGTGCCAGTCGCCGGGAGGGCCGCACAGATACGCAGTATTTT. Amino acid sequence: CASRREGRTDTQYF.